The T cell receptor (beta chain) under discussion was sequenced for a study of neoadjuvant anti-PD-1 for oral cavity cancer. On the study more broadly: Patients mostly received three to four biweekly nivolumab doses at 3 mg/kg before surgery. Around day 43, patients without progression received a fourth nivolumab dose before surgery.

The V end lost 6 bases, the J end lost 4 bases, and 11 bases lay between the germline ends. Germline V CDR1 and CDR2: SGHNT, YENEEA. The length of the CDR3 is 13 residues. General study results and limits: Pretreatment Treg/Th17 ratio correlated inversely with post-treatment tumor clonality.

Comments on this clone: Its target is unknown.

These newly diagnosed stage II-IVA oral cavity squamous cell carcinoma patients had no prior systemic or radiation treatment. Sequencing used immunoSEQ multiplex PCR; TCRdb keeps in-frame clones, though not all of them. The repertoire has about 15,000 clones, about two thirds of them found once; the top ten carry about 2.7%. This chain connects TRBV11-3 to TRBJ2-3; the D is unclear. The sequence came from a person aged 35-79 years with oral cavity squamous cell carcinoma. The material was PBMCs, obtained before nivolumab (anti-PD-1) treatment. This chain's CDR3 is CASRKNQADTQYF. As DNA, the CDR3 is TGTGCCAGCAGAAAGAACCAGGCAGATACGCAGTATTTT.